This passage covers 26 T cell receptor beta chains from one sample sequenced in a study of response to subunit inactivated influenza vaccine. TCRdb reanalysed the RT-PCR reads using MiXCR and keeps one entry per CDR3 protein. The data show fewer than 350,000 distinct CDR3 sequences, 20% to 25% seen once. The sequencing used PBMCs from blood, collected 21 months after vaccination. The receptor set was obtained from a man between 50 and 69 years old who received an inactivated influenza vaccine.

Only a few counts were recorded for this clonotype. The rearrangement uses TRBV12-3 or TRBV12-4 and TRBJ1-2, with D uncertain. V was pared by 3 bases and J by 1 base, with 12 bases between. The CDR3 loop spans 15 amino acids. CDR3 nucleotides: TGTGCCAGCAGTTTCGGCAGCCTAGTTAACTATGGCTACACCTTC. It is translated as CASSFGSLVNYGYTF.

This clonotype has a count of ten or more. CDR3 nucleotide sequence: TGTGCCAGCAGTACGGACAGGAACTATGGCTACACCTTC. Its protein product is CASSTDRNYGYTF. V and J are TRBV6-1 and TRBJ1-2; 7 bases are a match to TRBD1. CDR3 length: 13 amino acids. With V trimmed by 5 bases and J by 2 bases, 2 bases remained unmatched. In germline, CDR1 is MNHNS, CDR2 SASEGT.

V is TRBV7-3 and J is TRBJ1-3, with 7 bases matching TRBD1. The germline gives CDR1 SGHTA, CDR2 FQGTGA. The CDR3 runs to 16 residues. V gave up 0 bases and J gave up 0 bases; unmatched junction bases: 2. The CDR3, as DNA: TGTGCCAGCAGCTTAACGGGGGACAGCTCTGGAAACACCATATATTTT. Its translation: CASSLTGDSSGNTIYF.

This rearrangement joins TRBV5-1 to TRBJ2-5; D unclear. This CDR3 is 14 amino acids long. The germline gives CDR1 SGHRS, CDR2 YFSETQ. The V end was cut by 7 bases, the J end by 5 bases, with 18 bases between. CDR3 sequence reads: CASYQALGRETQYF. The CDR3 nucleotides read TGCGCCAGCTACCAGGCCCTCGGAAGGGAGACCCAGTACTTC.

This rearrangement joins TRBV7-9 to TRBJ2-5, with D hard to call. The length of the CDR3 is 13 residues. Per germline, CDR1 SEHNR and CDR2 FQNEAQ (reference sequence). V was pared by 7 bases and J by 5 bases, with 14 bases between. The CDR3 sequence is CASTPSGWETQYF. CDR3 DNA sequence: TGTGCCAGCACCCCATCTGGGTGGGAGACCCAGTACTTC.

This chain connects TRBV14 to TRBJ2-3; D ambiguous. The CDR3 has 13 residues. Germline values: CDR1 SGHDN, CDR2 FVKESK. Trimming shortened V by 0 bases and J by 8 bases, and 9 bases separated the two germline ends. CDR3 DNA sequence: TGTGCCAGCAGCCAAGATCGAGGTGGTACGCAGTATTTT. Its protein product is CASSQDRGGTQYF.

Many counts were recorded for this clonotype. This rearrangement joins TRBV27 to TRBJ1-2; 8 bases are a match to TRBD1. CDR3 length: 15 amino acids. J gave up 5 bases and V 5 bases, and 10 bases lay outside the gene matches. The germline V gene encodes CDR1 MNHEY and CDR2 SMNVEV (reference sequence). For the CDR3, the DNA is TGTGCCAGCAGTACCTGGACAGGGAGTGGGTATGGCTACACCTTC. Translating gives CASSTWTGSGYGYTF.

This clonotype has just a few counts. The V and J genes are TRBV4-3 and TRBJ1-5; D remains ambiguous. Germline lookup yields CDR1 LGHNA and CDR2 YSLEER. Between the trimmed V and J ends, which lost 0 bases and 4 bases, there was a span of 7 bases. This CDR3 has 14 residues. The CDR3 DNA reads as TGCGCCAGCAGCCAAGATCATACTAATCAGCCCCAGCATTTT. It translates to CASSQDHTNQPQHF.

The chain carries TRBV6-2 or TRBV6-3 and TRBJ2-7; D ambiguous. The CDR3 covers 15 residues. CDR1 is MNHEY, CDR2 SVGEGT, per germline. V was pared by 1 base and J by 3 bases, with 13 bases between. CDR3 amino acids: CASSYFSQSIYEQYF. CDR3 in DNA: TGTGCCAGCAGTTACTTCTCCCAAAGTATCTACGAGCAGTACTTC.

This chain uses TRBV2 with TRBJ2-3, with 8 bases aligning to TRBD1. The CDR3 extends over 16 amino acids. The junction had 11 bases not matched to a gene; V was cut back by 3 bases and J by 6 bases. Germline CDR1 SNHLY, CDR2 FYNNEI. This CDR3 reads CASSDPWTGSMDTQYF. CDR3 sequence (DNA): TGTGCCAGCAGTGACCCTTGGACAGGGAGTATGGATACGCAGTATTTT.

The sample holds a few counts of this clonotype. This rearrangement joins TRBV10-3 to TRBJ2-1, with 9 bases lining up with TRBD2. Germline V gene lookup returns CDR1 ENHRY and CDR2 SYGVKD. The V segment lost 8 bases and the J segment 7 bases; nucleotides outside the gene matches: 6. CDR3 size: 13 residues. The CDR3 spells CAIGGLANNEQFF. The CDR3 DNA is TGTGCCATCGGTGGACTAGCGAATAATGAGCAGTTCTTC.

J is TRBJ2-3 and V is TRBV7-9; D may match TRBD1 or TRBD2 (6 bases each). The CDR3 contains 14 residues. Deletions cut 2 bases from V and 5 bases from J, with 11 bases between. The germline CDR1 and CDR2 sequences are SEHNR and FQNEAQ (reference sequence). DNA of the CDR3: TGTGCCAGCAGCTTAAGAGGGGGGAGAGATACGCAGTATTTT. Translation gives CASSLRGGRDTQYF.

This clonotype was counted between two and nine times. The chain recombines TRBV4-2 with TRBJ2-1; D uncertain. Germline V CDR1 and CDR2: LGHNA, YNFKEQ. With 0 bases removed from V and 7 bases from J, the gap between germline ends came to 4 bases. The CDR3 sequence is 12 residues long. The CDR3 DNA follows: TGTGCCAGCAGCCAAGAGCGGAATGAGCAGTTCTTC. This translates into CASSQERNEQFF.

This clonotype was counted a few times. The V and J genes are TRBV7-9 and TRBJ1-1; D gene unclear. CDR1 is SEHNR and CDR2 is FQNEAQ in the germline V gene (reference sequence). The V end was cut by 5 bases, the J end by 4 bases, with 14 bases between. CDR3 length: 14 residues. CDR3 DNA: TGTGCCAGCAGCCAAGGACGGGGTAGCACTGAAGCTTTCTTT. It translates to CASSQGRGSTEAFF.

In this sample, this clonotype turned up many times. The V gene is TRBV5-1, the J gene TRBJ1-5, with 7 bases lining up with TRBD1. Germline CDR1 SGHRS, CDR2 YFSETQ. The V and J ends lost 5 bases and 4 bases, in that order; junction bases with no gene match: 3. This CDR3 is built from 13 residues. In DNA form, the CDR3 reads TGCGCCAGCAGAGGACAGGATAATCAGCCCCAGCATTTT. Its translation: CASRGQDNQPQHF.

The genes are TRBV7-9 and TRBJ1-4, with a weak D call TRBD1 (6 bases). Trimming shortened V by 5 bases and J by 7 bases, and 17 bases separated the two germline ends. This CDR3 region has 15 residues. Germline CDR1 SEHNR, CDR2 FQNEAQ (reference sequence). The CDR3 DNA reads as TGTGCCAGCAGCCAACAGACAGGTCTACGTGAAAAACTGTTTTTT. This translates into CASSQQTGLREKLFF.

This clonotype was seen more than once but under ten times. The rearrangement joins TRBV11-2 to TRBJ1-4; D might be TRBD1 (5 bases). CDR1 is SGHAT and CDR2 is FQNNGV in the germline V gene. The CDR3 has 15 amino acids. Trimming removed 0 bases at V and 4 bases at J, with 9 bases between. CDR3 in DNA: TGTGCCAGCAGCTTAGATATGGGGCGTAATGAAAAACTGTTTTTT. It specifies CASSLDMGRNEKLFF.

V is TRBV3-1 and J is TRBJ2-7; 10 bases align to TRBD2. V lost 3 bases, J lost 3 bases, and 5 bases stayed unmatched. Germline CDR1 and CDR2: LGHDT and YNNKEL (reference sequence). This CDR3 is built from 15 residues. The CDR3 here is CASSHAVAGGYEQYF. CDR3 DNA: TGTGCCAGCAGCCACGCGGTAGCGGGAGGCTACGAGCAGTACTTC.

J is TRBJ1-5 and V is TRBV20-1; possibly TRBD1 for D (5 bases). CDR1 and CDR2 (germline): DFQATT, SNEGSKA (reference sequence). V was clipped by 6 bases and J by 2 bases, with 17 bases between them. The CDR3 contains 15 residues. CDR3 region: CSAANQGHGNQPQHF. As DNA, the CDR3 is TGCAGTGCCGCAAACCAGGGTCACGGCAATCAGCCCCAGCATTTT.

CDR3 protein: CASSVSSRDADEQYF. The CDR3 bases are TGCGCCAGCAGCGTCTCTAGCCGGGATGCCGACGAGCAGTACTTC. This chain connects TRBV5-1 to TRBJ2-7; a weak D match, TRBD2 (5 bases). Trimming removed 4 bases from V and 5 bases from J, with 19 bases in between. From germline, CDR1 is SGHRS and CDR2 YFSETQ. The CDR3 spans 15 residues.

This clonotype was observed many times. This chain uses TRBV28 with TRBJ1-5, with TRBD1 as a possible D gene (5 bases). V shed 6 bases and J shed 6 bases, with 9 bases lying between them. The CDR3 is 12 residues long. CDR1 is MDHEN, CDR2 SYDVKM, per germline. The CDR3, as DNA: TGTGCCAGCAGACGGGGGATTCAGCCCCAGCATTTT. Amino acid sequence: CASRRGIQPQHF.

The V gene is TRBV20-1, the J gene TRBJ2-1; D is possibly TRBD1 or TRBD2 (5 bases each). CDR1 is DFQATT, CDR2 SNEGSKA, per germline (reference sequence). Trimming pared 0 bases from V and 7 bases from J, leaving 16 bases between. This CDR3 has 15 residues. The CDR3 nucleotides read TGCAGTGCTAGAGAGGGACCTTTGGGTTATAATGAGCAGTTCTTC. Its translation is CSAREGPLGYNEQFF.

In the case of this clonotype: The CDR3 does not close with the conserved phenylalanine or tryptophan, likely indicating a read error. V usage is TRBV7-7 and J usage is TRBJ1-4, with 7 bases matching TRBD1. The CDR3 is 14 residues long. Germline lookup yields CDR1 SSHAT and CDR2 FNYEAQ (reference sequence). The CDR3 protein is CASSFIQGGEKLFL. In DNA form, the CDR3 reads TGTGCTAGCAGCTTCATTCAGGGGGGCGAAAAACTGTTTCTT.

The chain links TRBV7-2 to TRBJ2-3, with a tentative D call TRBD1 (5 bases). The germline V gene encodes CDR1 SGHTA and CDR2 FQGNSA. The V end was cut by 5 bases, the J end by 5 bases, with 20 bases between. This CDR3 contains 16 residues. This chain's CDR3 is CASSLQARSRVDTQYF. CDR3 bases: TGTGCCAGCAGCCTACAGGCGCGGTCCAGGGTAGATACGCAGTATTTT.

A few counts support this clonotype. The chain joins TRBV28 to TRBJ2-3; 8 bases align to TRBD1. The length of the CDR3 is 16 residues. Germline V gene data show CDR1 as MDHEN and CDR2 as SYDVKM. J was trimmed by 9 bases and V by 3 bases; bases with no gene match: 14. The CDR3 is CASSLGTGTLLWTQYF. CDR3 DNA sequence: TGTGCCAGCAGTTTGGGGACAGGCACATTATTATGGACGCAGTATTTT.

This clonotype was seen ten or more times. The rearrangement joins TRBV25-1 to TRBJ1-1, with D unresolved. The ends were cut back, 8 bases at V and 2 bases at J, with 12 bases in the middle. CDR3 length: 13 residues. Looked up from germline, CDR1 is MGHDK and CDR2 is SYGVNS. CDR3 nucleotide sequence: TGTGCCAGCCGGGAGTACCGTAACACTGAAGCTTTCTTT. This encodes CASREYRNTEAFF.